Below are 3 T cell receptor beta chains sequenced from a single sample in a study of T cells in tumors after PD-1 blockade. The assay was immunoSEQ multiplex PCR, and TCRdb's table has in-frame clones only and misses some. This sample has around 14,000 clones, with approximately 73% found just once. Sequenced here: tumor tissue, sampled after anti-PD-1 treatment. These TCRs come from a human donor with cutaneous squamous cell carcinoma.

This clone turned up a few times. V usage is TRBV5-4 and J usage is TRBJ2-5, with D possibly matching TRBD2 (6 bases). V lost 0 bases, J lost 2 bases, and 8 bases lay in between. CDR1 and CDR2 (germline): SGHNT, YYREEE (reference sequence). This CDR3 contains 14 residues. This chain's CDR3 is CASSLGRGQETQYF. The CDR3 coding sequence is TGTGCCAGCAGCTTGGGTCGGGGGCAAGAGACCCAGTACTTC.

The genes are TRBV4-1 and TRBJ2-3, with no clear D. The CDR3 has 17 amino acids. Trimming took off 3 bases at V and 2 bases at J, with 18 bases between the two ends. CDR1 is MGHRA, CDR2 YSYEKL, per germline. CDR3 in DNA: TGCGCCAGCAGCCAGCGAGACTGGGAAGAGCTCACAGATACGCAGTATTTT. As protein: CASSQRDWEELTDTQYF.

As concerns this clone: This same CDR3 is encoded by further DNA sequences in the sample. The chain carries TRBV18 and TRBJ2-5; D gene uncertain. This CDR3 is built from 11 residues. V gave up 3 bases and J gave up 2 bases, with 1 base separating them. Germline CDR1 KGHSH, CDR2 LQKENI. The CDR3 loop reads CASSPQETQYF. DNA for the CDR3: TGTGCCAGCTCACCGCAAGAGACCCAGTACTTC.